What follows is one TCR beta chain and its context. Each sample provided at least 5 micrograms of extracted total RNA. Germline V lookup: CDR1 SGHVS, CDR2 FNYEAQ. The CDR3 is made up of 15 amino acids. Trimming removed 4 bases from V and 4 bases from J; junction bases left unmatched: 6. For the second PCR, which ran for roughly 6 to 12 cycles, a sample-barcoded 5' primer and a J-beta primer mix were used. The template-switch adaptor was a 5' adaptor with 12 random nucleotides. It tagged each cDNA molecule. From the 5' RACE reads, TCRdb called clonotypes with MiXCR, one entry per CDR3 protein. The top ten clones hold around 18% of a sample with more than 800,000 distinct CDR3 sequences, over 35% of them seen once. These data belong to a study of blood T cells in healthy people across ages.

This receptor was obtained from a woman aged 55-69 years in good health. The chain combines TRBV7-6 with TRBJ2-3, with 9 positions matching TRBD1. The sample taken for sequencing was blood. In DNA, the CDR3 is TGTGCCAGCAGCTCGGGACAGGGTCGGCCAGATACGCAGTATTTT. Translated, it gives CASSSGQGRPDTQYF.